The 23 T cell receptor beta chains presented below share a single source sample, sequenced in a study of blood T cell repertoires in COVID-19 (dated by TCRdb to the early 2020s). Libraries came from the immunoSEQ multiplex PCR assay. TCRdb limited this immuneACCESS table to in-frame rearrangements with V and J called. A share of clones is missing; checked studies link under half to unresolved V genes, and the rest is unexplained. The sample data list 50,000 to 70,000 clones, and 72% of these were observed just once. The ten largest clones take up around 54% of the sample. The sample consisted of PBMCs or T cells enriched from blood (not recorded which). The origin of the receptors is a woman aged 55-70 years who had been exposed to COVID-19.

In its sample, this clone was seen a few times. The CDR3 loop reads CASSPTGVNTGELFF. The CDR3 DNA is TGTGCCAGCTCACCAACGGGGGTTAACACCGGGGAGCTGTTTTTT. The rearrangement uses TRBV18 and TRBJ2-2; perhaps TRBD2 as D (6 bases). The CDR3 runs to 15 residues. From germline, CDR1 is KGHSH and CDR2 LQKENI. V was trimmed by 2 bases and J by 2 bases, leaving 9 bases between them.

The genes are TRBV6-5 and TRBJ1-2, with 7 bases identical to TRBD1. Per the germline V gene, CDR1 is MNHEY and CDR2 is SVGAGI. J lost 6 bases, V lost 8 bases, and 9 bases had no gene match. The CDR3 covers 13 residues. The CDR3 DNA reads TGTGCCAGCGGAAACAGGGGTATCAATGGCTACACCTTC. Protein product: CASGNRGINGYTF.

The CDR3 DNA is TGCGCCAGCAGCTTGCAAGGGGCTAATGAAAAACTGTTTTTT. Protein product: CASSLQGANEKLFF. V usage is TRBV5-1 and J usage is TRBJ1-4; D is perhaps TRBD1 (5 bases). From germline, CDR1 is SGHRS and CDR2 YFSETQ. The germline V and J ends were trimmed by 1 base and 3 bases, with 7 bases remaining between them. This CDR3 comprises 14 residues.

This chain connects TRBV7-2 to TRBJ1-2; TRBD1 is a possible D gene (6 bases). The V end lost 1 base, the J end lost 4 bases, and 7 bases lay between the germline ends. The CDR3 runs to 13 residues. Germline V lookup: CDR1 SGHTA, CDR2 FQGNSA. As DNA, the CDR3 is TGTGCCAGCAGCTTAGACAGGGTCTATGGCTACACCTTC. This gives the protein CASSLDRVYGYTF.

In its sample, this clone was seen once. This sample also contains other DNA sequences that code for the same CDR3. V usage is TRBV7-2 and J usage is TRBJ1-2; the match to TRBD1 covers 10 bases. Germline V gene sequence: CDR1 SGHTA, CDR2 FQGNSA. CDR3 length equals 14 residues. After removal of 5 bases from V and 4 bases from J, the junction contained 4 bases not matched to a gene. DNA for the CDR3: TGTGCCAGCAGCCTAGACAGGGGGCCCTATGGCTACACCTTC. Amino acid sequence: CASSLDRGPYGYTF.

The chain links TRBV30 to TRBJ2-1; TRBD2 matches 11 bases. The trim removed 2 bases at V and 5 bases at J, leaving 8 bases unmatched. Germline CDR1 GTSNPN, CDR2 SVGIG (reference sequence). This CDR3 has 16 residues. CDR3 sequence: CAWSTSGRADNNEQFF. The DNA of the CDR3 is TGTGCCTGGAGTACTAGCGGGAGAGCTGATAACAATGAGCAGTTCTTC.

The chain joins TRBV5-1 to TRBJ2-5, with TRBD2 matching 11 bases. The CDR3 totals 15 residues. In germline, CDR1 is SGHRS, CDR2 YFSETQ. Unmatched junction bases numbered 5, after V lost 5 bases and J lost 2 bases. The CDR3 DNA follows: TGCGCCAGCAGATCGACTAGCGGGGAACAAGAGACCCAGTACTTC. Amino acids: CASRSTSGEQETQYF.

The CDR3 coding sequence is TGTGCCAGCAGACACGGAGGGGGGGCCAACGTCCTGACTTTC. Amino acid sequence: CASRHGGGANVLTF. The rearrangement links TRBV9 to TRBJ2-6; D may be TRBD2 (6 bases). The CDR3 contains 14 residues. The V gene lost 5 bases and the J gene lost 4 bases, with 10 bases spanning the gap. Germline CDR1 reads SGDLS; CDR2 reads YYNGEE. Supplemented by reference TRBV9 and TRBJ2-6, the full variable domain reads DSGVTQTPKHLITATGQRVTLRCSPRSGDLSVYWYQQSLDQGLQFLIQYYNGEERAKGNILERFSAQQFPDLHSELNLSSLELGDSALYFCASRHGGGANVLTFGAGSRLTVL.

The rearrangement uses TRBV7-9 and TRBJ2-5, with D possibly TRBD1 on 5 matching bases. V shed 1 base and J shed 6 bases, with 18 bases lying between them. The CDR3 extends over 16 amino acids. Germline V lookup: CDR1 SEHNR, CDR2 FQNEAQ (reference sequence). The CDR3: CASSLVPGLLRKTQYF. The CDR3 DNA sequence: TGTGCCAGCAGCTTAGTTCCAGGGCTACTGAGGAAGACCCAGTACTTC.

The chain is built from TRBV4-1 and TRBJ1-2, with D possibly TRBD1 on 6 matching bases. V was cut by 0 bases and J by 3 bases, with 11 bases left in between. Germline V gene sequence: CDR1 MGHRA, CDR2 YSYEKL. The CDR3 spans 15 residues. The CDR3 sequence is CASSQDQGRDYGYTF. In DNA form, the CDR3 reads TGCGCCAGCAGCCAAGATCAGGGGCGCGACTATGGCTACACCTTC.

The J gene is TRBJ2-7, the V gene TRBV2; D remains ambiguous. V lost 3 bases, J lost 4 bases, and 4 bases lay in between. Per germline, CDR1 SNHLY and CDR2 FYNNEI. CDR3 size: 11 residues. CDR3 coding DNA: TGTGCCAGCAGTGACAGTTACGAGCAGTACTTC. Amino acid sequence: CASSDSYEQYF.

This clone was observed a few times. The chain links TRBV7-8 to TRBJ1-1; maybe TRBD1 (6 bases). In germline, CDR1 is SGHVS, CDR2 FQNEAQ. The V end lost 5 bases, the J end lost 0 bases, and 16 bases lay between the germline ends. There are 16 residues in the CDR3. CDR3 sequence: CASSPTGQGMNTEAFF. CDR3 DNA sequence: TGTGCCAGCAGCCCAACAGGGCAAGGAATGAACACTGAAGCTTTCTTT.

J is TRBJ1-2 and V is TRBV14; perhaps TRBD1 as D (6 bases). The CDR3 has 14 residues. Trimming removed 4 bases at V and 4 bases at J, with 13 bases between. Looked up from germline, CDR1 is SGHDN and CDR2 is FVKESK. The chain's CDR3 is CASSPQGIRYGYTF. The CDR3 region has the DNA TGTGCCAGCAGCCCGCAGGGGATCCGCTATGGCTACACCTTC.

The chain carries TRBV24-1 and TRBJ2-7; D is undetermined. Germline loops: CDR1 KGHDR, CDR2 SFDVKD. The CDR3 has 9 residues. CDR3 loop: CATSDLVRV. The CDR3 DNA sequence: TGTGCCACCAGTGATTTGGTCCGTGTC.

This chain links TRBV5-1 with TRBJ2-2; the D gene is possibly TRBD2 (6 bases). The ends were cut back, 7 bases at V and 1 base at J, with 11 bases in the middle. The CDR3 runs 14 residues. Germline V gene lookup returns CDR1 SGHRS and CDR2 YFSETQ. In DNA form, the CDR3 reads TGCGCCAGCGTTGCTAGCGTGAACACCGGGGAGCTGTTTTTT. Encoded protein: CASVASVNTGELFF.

The rearrangement joins TRBV2 to TRBJ2-7, with 11 positions matching TRBD1. The ends lost 10 bases at V and 1 base at J; junction bases unmatched: 3. Germline V CDR1 and CDR2: SNHLY, FYNNEI. The CDR3 loop spans 13 amino acids. The CDR3 DNA reads as TGTGCCACCGGGACAGGGGGGTCCTACGAGCAGTACTTC. This encodes CATGTGGSYEQYF. The full variable domain, rest sourced from reference TRBV2 and TRBJ2-7, is EPEVTQTPSHQVTQMGQEVILRCVPISNHLYFYWYRQILGQKVEFLVSFYNNEISEKSEIFDDQFSVERPDGSNFTLKIRSTKLEDSAMYFCATGTGGSYEQYFGPGTRLTVT.

This clone was seen a few times. The rearrangement uses TRBV7-8 and TRBJ2-1, with D perhaps TRBD2 (6 bases). V lost 5 bases to trimming and J lost 11 bases, with 22 bases between them. Looked up from germline, CDR1 is SGHVS and CDR2 is FQNEAQ. CDR3 length: 15 residues. This chain's CDR3 is CASSPTPGLTMKQFF. The CDR3 DNA sequence: TGTGCCAGCAGCCCAACCCCGGGACTTACAATGAAGCAGTTCTTC. Full variable domain (remainder filled in from reference TRBV7-8 and TRBJ2-1): GAGVSQSPRYKVAKRGQDVALRCDPISGHVSLFWYQQALGQGPEFLTYFQNEAQLDKSGLPSDRFFAERPEGSVSTLKIQRTQQEDSAVYLCASSPTPGLTMKQFFGPGTRLTVL.

The chain employs TRBV2 and TRBJ2-3, with D possibly TRBD2 on 5 matching bases. The V end lost 1 base, the J end lost 6 bases, and 11 bases lay between the germline ends. The CDR3 runs to 14 residues. Germline CDR1 and CDR2: SNHLY and FYNNEI. The CDR3 reads CASSEDGRGDTQYF. Here the CDR3 DNA reads TGTGCCAGCAGTGAAGATGGACGCGGGGATACGCAGTATTTT.

V usage is TRBV7-2 and J usage is TRBJ1-2; 11 nucleotides match TRBD1. The V gene end was trimmed by 5 bases and the J gene end by 2 bases; junction bases not matched to a gene: 1. This CDR3 contains 14 residues. CDR1 and CDR2 (germline): SGHTA, FQGNSA. CDR3 loop: CASSRTGGNYGYTF. CDR3 bases: TGTGCCAGCAGCCGGACAGGGGGCAACTATGGCTACACCTTC.

The sample holds one count of this clone. V usage is TRBV7-2 and J usage is TRBJ2-5; 7 bases match TRBD2. The CDR3 spans 17 residues. Losses at the gene ends were 0 bases for V and 2 bases for J; bases not matched to a gene: 9. CDR1 SGHTA and CDR2 FQGNSA come from the germline V gene. The CDR3 spells CASSLALRAGSQETQYF. The DNA of the CDR3 is TGTGCCAGCAGCTTAGCGCTTCGAGCGGGATCACAAGAGACCCAGTACTTC. Full variable domain (outside the CDR3, taken from reference TRBV7-2 and TRBJ2-5): GAGVSQSPSNKVTEKGKDVELRCDPISGHTALYWYRQSLGQGLEFLIYFQGNSAPDKSGLPSDRFSAERTGGSVSTLTIQRTQQEDSAVYLCASSLALRAGSQETQYFGPGTRLLVL.

The CDR3 is CASSTSGEGTDTQYF. In DNA form, the CDR3 reads TGTGCCAGCAGTACTAGCGGGGAGGGCACAGATACGCAGTATTTT. The chain uses TRBV9 and TRBJ2-3; TRBD2 matches 10 bases. Germline CDR1 and CDR2: SGDLS and YYNGEE. The J segment lost 1 base and the V segment lost 5 bases, leaving 4 bases of the junction unmatched. The CDR3 runs 15 residues.

The chain links TRBV4-3 to TRBJ1-2; D is undetermined. V lost 1 base and J lost 0, with 15 bases in between. Germline CDR1 and CDR2: LGHNA and YSLEER. The CDR3 loop spans 17 amino acids. CDR3 DNA sequence: TGCGCCAGCAGCCAAGGGGTCACTGCGACTGCTAACTATGGCTACACCTTC. Amino acids: CASSQGVTATANYGYTF.

There are a few counts of this clone. V is TRBV27 and J is TRBJ1-6, with 7 bases matching TRBD1. The CDR3 covers 14 residues. The V segment lost 8 bases and the J segment 7 bases; nucleotides outside the gene matches: 8. Germline V lookup: CDR1 MNHEY, CDR2 SMNVEV (reference sequence). The CDR3 nucleotides read TGTGCCAGCGGAAACAGGGGTTGGAATTCACCCCTCCACTTT. Translation: CASGNRGWNSPLHF.